Described below is a single TCR beta chain sequence and its context. Antigen unknown. The data originate from a study of T cells after yellow fever vaccination. Study overall: Fractions of limited cellularity were prepared by means of SMART-Seq v4 Ultra Low Input. The study, taken as a whole, reports: Clonotypes appearing in both CD4 and CD8 compartments existed, and their share was small. Weaker overall was a secondary response that nonetheless peaked faster, on day 5 versus 15.

V lost 6 bases, J lost 6 bases, and 8 bases stayed unmatched. This CDR3 region has 15 residues. Production of TCR cDNA was by 5'RACE template switching, which also added a universal primer site and UMIs. TCRdb analysed the 5' RACE reads with MiXCR anew, one entry per CDR3 protein. The sample holds around 610,000 distinct CDR3 sequences, about 14% seen once. The chain joins TRBV12-3 or TRBV12-4 to TRBJ2-1, with 10 positions matching TRBD2. Here the sequenced sample was PBMCs, taken on the day of the yellow fever booster vaccination. This receptor was obtained from a man aged 25 to 40 who received the YFV17D yellow fever vaccine. DNA for the CDR3: TGTGCCAGCAGCCCAGCGGGAGGGCCCATCAATGAGCAGTTCTTC. It specifies CASSPAGGPINEQFF.